This entry lists 3 T cell receptor beta chains sequenced from one sample in a study of T cells in Graves' hyperthyroidism and ophthalmopathy. The investigators amplified TCR beta CDR3 regions from RNA transcripts. In the first-round RT-PCR of the TCR CDR3, the HTBI primer set was used. TCRdb fed the multiplex PCR reads into MiXCR, producing one record per CDR3 protein. The sample yields roughly 530,000 distinct CDR3 sequences, 17% seen once. Sequencing used blood. The receptors come from a woman under 30 with Graves' ophthalmopathy.

This clonotype was observed a few times. The CDR3 loop reads CASSRSTGTGDEKLFF. CDR3 bases: TGTGCCAGCAGCCGGAGCACCGGGACAGGGGATGAAAAACTGTTTTTT. The genes are TRBV3-1 and TRBJ1-4; 10 bases agree with TRBD1. Trimming at V came to 4 bases and at J to 6 bases, leaving 8 bases not matched to a gene. This CDR3 region has 16 residues. From germline, CDR1 is LGHDT and CDR2 YNNKEL (reference sequence).

V and J are TRBV20-1 and TRBJ1-1; D perhaps matches TRBD1 (5 bases). Trimming stripped 7 bases from V and 1 base from J, with 13 bases between. The germline V gene encodes CDR1 DFQATT and CDR2 SNEGSKA (reference sequence). This CDR3 is 13 amino acids long. The CDR3 DNA sequence: TGCAGTGGTAAAACAGGACCGAACACTGAAGCTTTCTTT. Translation: CSGKTGPNTEAFF.

As to this clonotype: This could be a read error, since a much larger clone is one nucleotide away. The gene calls are TRBV7-9 and TRBJ1-1, with D unclear. V was clipped by 3 bases and J by 4 bases, with 12 bases between them. CDR1 is SEHNR and CDR2 is FQNEAQ in the germline V gene (reference sequence). The CDR3 is made up of 14 amino acids. The DNA of the CDR3 is TGTGCCAGCAGCTTGCTCAGGAGGAGCACTGAAGCTTTCTTT. Protein product: CASSLLRRSTEAFF.